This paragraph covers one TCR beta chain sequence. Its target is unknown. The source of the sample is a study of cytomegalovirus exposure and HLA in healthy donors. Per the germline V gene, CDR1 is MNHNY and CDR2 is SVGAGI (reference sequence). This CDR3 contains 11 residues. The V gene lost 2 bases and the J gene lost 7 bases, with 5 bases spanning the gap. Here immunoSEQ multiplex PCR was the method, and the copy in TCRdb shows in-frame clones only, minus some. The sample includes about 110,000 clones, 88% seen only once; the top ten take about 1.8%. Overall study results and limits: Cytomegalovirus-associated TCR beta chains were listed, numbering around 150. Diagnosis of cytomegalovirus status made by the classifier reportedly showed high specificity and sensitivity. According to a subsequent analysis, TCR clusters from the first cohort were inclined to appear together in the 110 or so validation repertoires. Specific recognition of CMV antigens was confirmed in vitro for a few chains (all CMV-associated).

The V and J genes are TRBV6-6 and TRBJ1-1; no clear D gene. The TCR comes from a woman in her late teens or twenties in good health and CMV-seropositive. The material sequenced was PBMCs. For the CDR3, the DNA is TGTGCCAGCAGTTACGGAGGTGAAGCTTTCTTT. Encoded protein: CASSYGGEAFF.